The T cell receptor beta chain under discussion was sequenced for a study of molecular identifiers for immune sequencing clone quantification. This clonotype was picked up a small number of times. Antigen unknown. Sorting selected naive CD8 T cells with a CD8+CD4-CCR7+CD45RA+ phenotype. TCRdb used MiXCR to reprocess the PCR reads, holding one entry per CDR3 protein. The data show 460,000 or so distinct CDR3 sequences, about a fifth seen once. The CDR3 spans 14 residues. Trimming pared 2 bases from V and 2 bases from J, leaving 10 bases between. Germline CDR1 and CDR2: SGDLS and YYNGEE. General study findings and limits: Clones above 20 RNA copies contained over 97% of effector molecules but under 1% of naive ones.

The chain has TRBV9 and TRBJ2-5; D perhaps matches TRBD1 (5 bases). Sequencing was carried out using naive CD8+ T cells from blood, with Jurkat cell RNA spiked in. Subset defined: FACS-sorted CD8+CD4-CCR7+CD45RA+ naive T cells. The TCR comes from a human donor in good health. Some libraries in this study had Jurkat cell RNA spiked in. The CDR3 region has the DNA TGTGCCAGCAGCGTGTCAGGGTGGCAAGAGACCCAGTACTTC. Translated: CASSVSGWQETQYF.